Listed below are T cell receptor beta chains from one sample, sequenced in a study of PD-1 blockade in mismatch repair-deficient tumors. Data came from immunoSEQ multiplex PCR; TCRdb stores just in-frame clones and leaves some out. The data contain about 100,000 clones, 82% of them seen just once; the ten biggest clones take up around 5.8%. Material: peripheral blood, obtained 30 to 36 weeks after starting pembrolizumab. These TCRs come from an adult with mismatch repair-deficient cancer. CDR3s include the opening cysteine and the closing phenylalanine or tryptophan. Fields, in order: J gene, D gene, clone size, V gene, CDR3 protein, CDR3 DNA. A D gene is named only where the DNA matches it firmly. Rows may omit the clone size; those that give it use once, few, many or a size class.

j_call: TRBJ1-1
d_call: TRBD1
clone_size: .
v_call: TRBV7-9
cdr3_aa: CASSFLTGSNTEAFF
cdr3_nt: TGTGCCAGCAGCTTCCTGACAGGGTCGAACACTGAAGCTTTCTTT

j_call: TRBJ2-3
d_call: .
clone_size: .
v_call: TRBV11-2
cdr3_aa: CASSEPESGGYQPQYF
cdr3_nt: TGTGCCAGCAGCGAACCCGAATCGGGCGGATATCAGCCCCAGTATTTT

j_call: TRBJ2-7
d_call: .
clone_size: few
v_call: TRBV19
cdr3_aa: CASSVRGSRGVSSYEQYF
cdr3_nt: TGTGCCAGTAGTGTTCGGGGGTCGAGGGGAGTTTCCTCCTACGAGCAGTACTTC

j_call: TRBJ1-2
d_call: .
clone_size: .
v_call: TRBV28
cdr3_aa: CASSLSQGYTF
cdr3_nt: TGTGCCAGCAGTTTGTCACAGGGCTACACCTTC

j_call: TRBJ2-7
d_call: TRBD2
clone_size: .
v_call: TRBV14
cdr3_aa: CASSQETSGYYYEQYF
cdr3_nt: TGTGCCAGCAGCCAAGAGACTAGCGGGTACTACTACGAGCAGTACTTC

j_call: TRBJ2-7
d_call: .
clone_size: .
v_call: TRBV11-3
cdr3_aa: CASSLDHDIFNEQYF
cdr3_nt: TGTGCCAGCAGCTTAGATCACGACATCTTCAACGAGCAGTACTTC

j_call: TRBJ2-5
d_call: .
clone_size: .
v_call: TRBV7-9
cdr3_aa: CASRGSGGQETQYF
cdr3_nt: TGTGCCAGCAGGGGCTCCGGGGGGCAGGAGACCCAGTACTTC

j_call: TRBJ2-1
d_call: TRBD2
clone_size: once
v_call: TRBV13
cdr3_aa: CASSKLAGEPYNEQFF
cdr3_nt: TGTGCCAGCAGCAAACTAGCGGGAGAACCCTACAATGAGCAGTTCTTC

j_call: TRBJ2-7
d_call: .
clone_size: once
v_call: TRBV11-2
cdr3_aa: CASSHTYVYEQYF
cdr3_nt: TGTGCCAGCAGTCACACCTACGTCTACGAGCAGTACTTC

j_call: TRBJ1-4
d_call: TRBD1
clone_size: .
v_call: TRBV7-2
cdr3_aa: CASREGAGFEKLFF
cdr3_nt: TGTGCCAGCAGGGAGGGGGCGGGCTTTGAAAAACTGTTTTTT

j_call: TRBJ2-1
d_call: TRBD2
clone_size: once
v_call: TRBV10-2
cdr3_aa: CASSEEEWRGGYNEQFF
cdr3_nt: TGCGCCAGCAGTGAGGAAGAATGGCGGGGGGGCTACAATGAGCAGTTCTTC

j_call: TRBJ2-5
d_call: .
clone_size: .
v_call: TRBV6-1
cdr3_aa: CASSVSSGALWETQYF
cdr3_nt: TGTGCCAGCAGTGTCTCGTCAGGGGCCCTGTGGGAGACCCAGTACTTC

j_call: TRBJ2-5
d_call: .
clone_size: .
v_call: TRBV5-6
cdr3_aa: CASSLAGGGQTQYF
cdr3_nt: TGTGCCAGCAGCTTGGCTGGGGGTGGACAGACCCAGTACTTC

j_call: TRBJ2-3
d_call: .
clone_size: .
v_call: TRBV30
cdr3_aa: CAWGDSGADTQYF
cdr3_nt: TGTGCCTGGGGGGACTCGGGGGCAGATACGCAGTATTTT

j_call: TRBJ1-2
d_call: TRBD1
clone_size: .
v_call: TRBV12-5
cdr3_aa: CASAGTGGDGWYGYTF
cdr3_nt: TGTGCTAGTGCCGGGACAGGGGGGGACGGGTGGTATGGCTACACCTTC

j_call: TRBJ2-7
d_call: .
clone_size: .
v_call: TRBV15
cdr3_aa: CATSPTWINEQYF
cdr3_nt: TGTGCCACCAGCCCGACATGGATAAACGAGCAGTACTTC

j_call: TRBJ2-7
d_call: .
clone_size: once
v_call: TRBV27
cdr3_aa: CASNPPVEEQYF
cdr3_nt: TGTGCCAGCAATCCTCCAGTGGAGGAGCAGTACTTC

j_call: TRBJ1-1
d_call: TRBD1
clone_size: .
v_call: TRBV10-3
cdr3_aa: CAISDSGQGVDPAFF
cdr3_nt: TGTGCCATCAGTGACTCGGGACAGGGGGTTGATCCAGCTTTCTTT

j_call: TRBJ2-1
d_call: .
clone_size: few
v_call: TRBV7-7
cdr3_aa: CASSEDWYNEQFF
cdr3_nt: TGTGCTAGCAGCGAGGACTGGTACAATGAGCAGTTCTTC

j_call: TRBJ2-1
d_call: TRBD2
clone_size: .
v_call: TRBV7-9
cdr3_aa: CASSLALPTSGRVNEQFF
cdr3_nt: TGTGCCAGCAGCTTGGCACTCCCGACTAGCGGGAGAGTCAATGAGCAGTTCTTC

j_call: TRBJ1-2
d_call: TRBD1
clone_size: once
v_call: TRBV6-5
cdr3_aa: CASSYSRTGEVFGYTF
cdr3_nt: TGTGCCAGCAGTTACAGCCGGACAGGGGAAGTATTCGGCTACACCTTC

j_call: TRBJ1-1
d_call: .
clone_size: .
v_call: TRBV30
cdr3_aa: CAWSVRGAEAFF
cdr3_nt: TGTGCCTGGAGTGTACGCGGGGCTGAAGCTTTCTTT

j_call: TRBJ2-3
d_call: TRBD2
clone_size: few
v_call: TRBV2
cdr3_aa: CTSGDRTDTQYF
cdr3_nt: TGCACCAGCGGGGACCGCACAGATACGCAGTATTTT

j_call: TRBJ2-7
d_call: .
clone_size: .
v_call: TRBV11-2
cdr3_aa: CASSLVYEQYF
cdr3_nt: TGTGCCAGCAGCTTAGTTTACGAGCAGTACTTC

j_call: TRBJ2-2
d_call: .
clone_size: .
v_call: TRBV30
cdr3_aa: CAWSVDSPNTGELFF
cdr3_nt: TGTGCCTGGAGTGTAGACAGCCCCAACACCGGGGAGCTGTTTTTT

j_call: TRBJ1-4
d_call: .
clone_size: .
v_call: TRBV27
cdr3_aa: CASSFMAGAEKLFF
cdr3_nt: TGTGCCAGCAGTTTCATGGCAGGGGCTGAAAAACTGTTTTTT

j_call: TRBJ2-3
d_call: .
clone_size: .
v_call: TRBV27
cdr3_aa: CASSLFPRRRSTDTQYF
cdr3_nt: TGTGCCAGCAGTTTGTTCCCCCGGAGGAGGTCGACAGATACGCAGTATTTT

j_call: TRBJ1-5
d_call: .
clone_size: .
v_call: TRBV30
cdr3_aa: CAWSEGRGNQPQHF
cdr3_nt: TGTGCCTGGAGTGAGGGGCGGGGCAATCAGCCCCAGCATTTT

j_call: TRBJ1-4
d_call: .
clone_size: .
v_call: TRBV9
cdr3_aa: CASSVGGLNEKLFF
cdr3_nt: TGTGCCAGCAGCGTAGGGGGTTTGAATGAAAAACTGTTTTTT

j_call: TRBJ2-3
d_call: .
clone_size: once
v_call: TRBV27
cdr3_aa: CASSDTRPQRTDTQYF
cdr3_nt: TGTGCCAGCAGTGACACTCGGCCCCAGAGGACAGATACGCAGTATTTT

j_call: TRBJ1-5
d_call: .
clone_size: many
v_call: TRBV10-3
cdr3_aa: CAIAPTTDSNQPQHF
cdr3_nt: TGTGCCATCGCCCCCACAACCGATAGCAATCAGCCCCAGCATTTT

j_call: TRBJ1-3
d_call: .
clone_size: .
v_call: TRBV7-2
cdr3_aa: CASSSREAGNTIYF
cdr3_nt: TGTGCCAGCAGCTCCCGGGAGGCTGGAAACACCATATATTTT

j_call: TRBJ2-3
d_call: .
clone_size: .
v_call: TRBV19
cdr3_aa: CASGASSTQYF
cdr3_nt: TGTGCCAGTGGAGCGAGCTCCACGCAGTATTTT

j_call: TRBJ1-2
d_call: TRBD1
clone_size: many
v_call: TRBV5-4
cdr3_aa: CASSDRTGDPTPGGYTF
cdr3_nt: TGTGCCAGCAGCGATAGGACAGGTGACCCCACGCCGGGTGGCTACACCTTC

j_call: TRBJ2-1
d_call: .
clone_size: .
v_call: TRBV5-8
cdr3_aa: CASSLVASYHEQFF
cdr3_nt: TGTGCCAGCAGCTTGGTGGCTAGTTACCATGAGCAGTTCTTC

j_call: TRBJ2-7
d_call: .
clone_size: .
v_call: TRBV25-1
cdr3_aa: CASSDRYEQYF
cdr3_nt: TGTGCCAGCAGTGATCGGTACGAGCAGTACTTC

j_call: TRBJ2-3
d_call: .
clone_size: .
v_call: TRBV6-4
cdr3_aa: CASSDDRRTDTQYF
cdr3_nt: TGTGCCAGCAGTGACGACCGGCGCACAGATACGCAGTATTTT